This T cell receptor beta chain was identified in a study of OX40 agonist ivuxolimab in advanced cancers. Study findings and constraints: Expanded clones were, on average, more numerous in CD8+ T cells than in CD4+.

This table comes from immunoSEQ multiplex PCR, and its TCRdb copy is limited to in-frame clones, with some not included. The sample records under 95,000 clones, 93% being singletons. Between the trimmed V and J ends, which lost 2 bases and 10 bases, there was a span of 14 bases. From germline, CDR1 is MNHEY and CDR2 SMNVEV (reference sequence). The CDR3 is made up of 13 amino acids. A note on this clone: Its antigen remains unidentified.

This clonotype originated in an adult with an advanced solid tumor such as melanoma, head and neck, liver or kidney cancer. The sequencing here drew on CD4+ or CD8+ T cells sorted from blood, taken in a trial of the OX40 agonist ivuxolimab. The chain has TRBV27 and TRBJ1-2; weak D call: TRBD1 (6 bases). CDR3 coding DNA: TGTGCCAGCAGTTTAGGGGGCGCAGATACCTACACCTTC. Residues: CASSLGGADTYTF.